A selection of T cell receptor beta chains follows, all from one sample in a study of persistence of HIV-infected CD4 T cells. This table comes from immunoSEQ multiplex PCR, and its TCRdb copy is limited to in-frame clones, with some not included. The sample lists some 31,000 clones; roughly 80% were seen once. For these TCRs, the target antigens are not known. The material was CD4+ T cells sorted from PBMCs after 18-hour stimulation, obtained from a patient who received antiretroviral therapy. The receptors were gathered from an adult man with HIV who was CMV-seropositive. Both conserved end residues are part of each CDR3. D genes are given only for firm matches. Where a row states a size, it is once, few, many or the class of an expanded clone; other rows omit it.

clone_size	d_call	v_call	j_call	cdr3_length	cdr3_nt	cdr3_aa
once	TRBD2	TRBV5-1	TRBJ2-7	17	TGCGCCAGCAGCTTGGGAGGACTAGCGGGGACACTCTACGAGCAGTACTTC	CASSLGGLAGTLYEQYF
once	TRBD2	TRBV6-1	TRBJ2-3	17	TGTGCCAGCAGTGGAAACCGGCTAGCGGCTAGCACAGATACGCAGTATTTT	CASSGNRLAASTDTQYF
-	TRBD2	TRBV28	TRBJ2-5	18	TGTGCCAGCAGTTTACTGCTTGGTTTAGCGGGGAGGGAAGAGACCCAGTACTTC	CASSLLLGLAGREETQYF
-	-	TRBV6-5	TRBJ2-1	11	TGTGCCAGCCGTAGGGGGGATGAGCAGTTCTTC	CASRRGDEQFF
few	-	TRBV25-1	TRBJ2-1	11	TGTGCCAGCGTTAGAAGCAATGAGCAGTTCTTC	CASVRSNEQFF
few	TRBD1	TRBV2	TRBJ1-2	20	TGTGCCAGCAGTGAAGCGCTTCTGGAGACAGGGGACCATCGGGGCTATGGCTACACCTTC	CASSEALLETGDHRGYGYTF
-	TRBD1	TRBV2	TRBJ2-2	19	TGTGCCAGCCAATCGAACCCGGTTACAGGGGGCGGACGCACCGGGGAGCTGTTTTTT	CASQSNPVTGGGRTGELFF
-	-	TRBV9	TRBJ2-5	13	TGTGCCAGCAGCGTTCAGCTTCAAGAGACCCAGTACTTC	CASSVQLQETQYF
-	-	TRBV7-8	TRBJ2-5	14	TGTGCCAGCAGCTTAGAGGACTTAGGAGAGACCCAGTACTTC	CASSLEDLGETQYF
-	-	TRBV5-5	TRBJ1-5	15	TGTGCCAGCAGCCCGACGGCAGATGTGGTTCAGCCCCAGCATTTT	CASSPTADVVQPQHF
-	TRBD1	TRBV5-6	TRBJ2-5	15	TGTGCCAGCAGCGTTGACAGGGGGACCGGAGGGGCCCAGTACTTC	CASSVDRGTGGAQYF
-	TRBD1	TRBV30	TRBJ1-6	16	TGTGCCTGGAGTGTACGATCGGGACAGCCAAATTCACCCCTCCACTTT	CAWSVRSGQPNSPLHF
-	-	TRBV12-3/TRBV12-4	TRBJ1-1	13	TGTGCCAGCAGTGAGACTGTTTACACTGAAGCTTTCTTT	CASSETVYTEAFF
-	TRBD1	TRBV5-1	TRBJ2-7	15	TGCGCCAGCAGCGCGCAGGACAGGGTCTCCTACGAGCAGTACTTC	CASSAQDRVSYEQYF
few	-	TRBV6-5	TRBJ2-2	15	TGTGCCACCCGGAGAGGGGCTCTGAACACCGGGGAGCTGTTTTTT	CATRRGALNTGELFF
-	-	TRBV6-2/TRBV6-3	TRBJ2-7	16	TGTGCCAGCAGTTTCCGTCCGACGGGCCCTTCCTACGAGCAGTACTTC	CASSFRPTGPSYEQYF
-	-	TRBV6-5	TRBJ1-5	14	TGTGCCAGCAGGAGGTTAAGACGCGATCAGCCCCAGCATTTT	CASRRLRRDQPQHF
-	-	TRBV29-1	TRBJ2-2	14	TGCAGCGGGGCGGCAGGGCCTGACACCGGGGAGCTGTTTTTT	CSGAAGPDTGELFF
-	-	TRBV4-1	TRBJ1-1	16	TGCGCCAGCAGCCAGGGAGACGTGCAGTTTAGGACTGAAGCTTTCTTT	CASSQGDVQFRTEAFF
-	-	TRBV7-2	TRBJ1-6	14	TGTGCCAGCAGCATACAGGGAGGAACGGCACCCCTCCACTTT	CASSIQGGTAPLHF
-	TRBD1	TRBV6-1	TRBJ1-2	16	TGTGCCAGCAGTGGAACGACTAGGACAGGGTTGTATGGCTACACCTTC	CASSGTTRTGLYGYTF
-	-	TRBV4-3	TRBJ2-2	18	TGCGCCAGCAGCCAAGAGAAAATCCGGGGAAGGCATTCCGGGGAGCTGTTTTTT	CASSQEKIRGRHSGELFF
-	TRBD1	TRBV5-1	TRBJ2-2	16	TGCGCCAGCAGCTTGGCCATTACAGGGGACACCGGGGAGCTGTTTTTT	CASSLAITGDTGELFF